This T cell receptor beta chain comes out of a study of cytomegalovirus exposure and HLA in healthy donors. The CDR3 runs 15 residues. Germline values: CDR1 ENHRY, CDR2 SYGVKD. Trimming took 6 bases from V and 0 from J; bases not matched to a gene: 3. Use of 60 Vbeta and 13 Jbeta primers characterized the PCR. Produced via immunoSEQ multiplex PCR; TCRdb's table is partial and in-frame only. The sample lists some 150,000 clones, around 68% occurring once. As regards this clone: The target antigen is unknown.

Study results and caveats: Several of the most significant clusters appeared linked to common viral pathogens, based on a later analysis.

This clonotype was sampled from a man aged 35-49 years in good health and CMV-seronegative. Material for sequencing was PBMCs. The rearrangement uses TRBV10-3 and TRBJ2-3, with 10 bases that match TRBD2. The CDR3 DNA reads TGTGCCATCAGACTAGCGGGGCAGAGCACAGATACGCAGTATTTT. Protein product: CAIRLAGQSTDTQYF.